Presented here are 14 T cell receptor beta chains from one specimen sequenced in a study of glioma-infiltrating T cells after dendritic cell vaccination. The assay was immunoSEQ multiplex PCR, and TCRdb's table has in-frame clones only and misses some. The data show roughly 100,000 clones, around 85% seen once. The source material was blood, sampled before dendritic cell vaccination. All receptors derive from a human donor with glioblastoma.

The genes are TRBV7-9 and TRBJ2-7; tentatively, D is TRBD2 (6 bases). V lost 1 base to trimming and J lost 6 bases, with 7 bases between them. The CDR3 contains 12 residues. Germline V gene sequence: CDR1 SEHNR, CDR2 FQNEAQ (reference sequence). The CDR3 here is CASSLDGGEQYF. Here the CDR3 DNA reads TGTGCCAGCAGCTTAGACGGGGGCGAGCAGTACTTC.

This sequence joins TRBV12-5 and TRBJ1-2; D unclear. Germline-derived CDR1 and CDR2 are LGHNT and FRNRAP. CDR3 length: 14 amino acids. V was pared by 5 bases and J by 4 bases, with 14 bases between. The CDR3 loop is CASGLWPDVYGYTF. In DNA, the CDR3 is TGTGCTAGTGGTCTCTGGCCCGATGTCTATGGCTACACCTTC.

The J gene is TRBJ2-7, the V gene TRBV6-5; TRBD1 agrees at 7 bases. This CDR3 is 14 amino acids long. Germline V CDR1 and CDR2: MNHEY, SVGAGI. V lost 5 bases and J lost 2; bases outside the gene matches: 6. CDR3 region: CASSLGTVTYEQYF. The CDR3 bases are TGTGCCAGCAGTCTCGGGACAGTTACCTACGAGCAGTACTTC.

V usage is TRBV2 and J usage is TRBJ2-3, with TRBD2 identical over 8 bases. Germline CDR1 and CDR2: SNHLY and FYNNEI. The CDR3 has 15 residues. Trimming at V came to 6 bases and at J to 4 bases, leaving 9 bases not matched to a gene. The DNA for the CDR3 is TGTGCCAGCAGGGCGGAGCGGGAGTACTCAGATACGCAGTATTTT. This sequence encodes CASRAEREYSDTQYF.

The rearrangement joins TRBV11-1 to TRBJ2-2, with 7 bases fitting TRBD1. J gave up 8 bases and V 6 bases, and 6 bases lay outside the gene matches. Germline V gene sequence: CDR1 SGHAT, CDR2 FQDESV (reference sequence). The CDR3 extends over 13 amino acids. CDR3: CASSSNRGGELFF. The DNA of the CDR3 is TGTGCCAGCAGTTCAAACAGGGGTGGGGAGCTGTTTTTT.

With respect to this clone: The sample contains more than one DNA sequence encoding this CDR3. The chain links TRBV5-1 to TRBJ2-2; D not resolved. CDR1 SGHRS and CDR2 YFSETQ come from the germline V gene. V was pared by 1 base and J by 5 bases, with 6 bases between. This CDR3 region has 13 residues. DNA for the CDR3: TGCGCCAGCAGCTTGATCGGGACCGGGGAGCTGTTTTTT. It is translated as CASSLIGTGELFF.

This chain uses TRBV21-1 with TRBJ2-3; TRBD2, as called in the table, went unchecked against the DNA. TRBV21-1 is shown as a pseudogene. CDR3 length: 15 amino acids. The CDR3 spells CASTYQGRSTDTQYF. The CDR3 DNA follows: TGTGCCAGCACCTATCAAGGGAGAAGCACAGATACGCAGTATTTT.

This sequence joins TRBV6-5 and TRBJ2-2, with D uncertain. Germline V gives CDR1 MNHEY, CDR2 SVGAGI. The CDR3 length is 12 residues. Deletions cut 6 bases from V and 7 bases from J, with 9 bases between. CDR3 sequence reads: CASRSLDGELFF. In nucleotides, the CDR3 is TGTGCCAGCAGGTCACTCGACGGGGAGCTGTTTTTT.

V usage is TRBV7-9 and J usage is TRBJ1-5; unclear D gene. The CDR3 contains 13 residues. Germline values: CDR1 SEHNR, CDR2 FQNEAQ (reference sequence). Trimming removed 0 bases from V and 6 bases from J, with 6 bases in between. The CDR3 bases are TGTGCCAGCAGCTTAGCGGGGAGTCAGCCCCAGCATTTT. It codes for CASSLAGSQPQHF.

J is TRBJ1-1 and V is TRBV14, with 8 bases fitting TRBD1. The CDR3 sequence is 15 residues long. The germline CDR1 and CDR2 sequences are SGHDN and FVKESK. With 1 base clipped from V and 4 bases from J, the junction kept 5 bases outside the gene matches. CDR3 protein: CASSQAGTGGTEAFF. DNA for the CDR3: TGTGCCAGCAGCCAAGCGGGAACAGGGGGCACTGAAGCTTTCTTT.

The V call is TRBV7-8, the J call TRBJ2-3, with D possibly TRBD2 on 5 matching bases. The CDR3 is 17 amino acids. Germline V lookup: CDR1 SGHVS, CDR2 FQNEAQ. Deletions cut 0 bases from V and 0 bases from J, with 13 bases between. The CDR3 DNA reads TGTGCCAGCAGCTTAGCGCTGGACTTAACTAGCACAGATACGCAGTATTTT. Translating it yields CASSLALDLTSTDTQYF.

This rearrangement joins TRBV27 to TRBJ2-7, with D tentatively TRBD1 (6 bases). V was cut by 6 bases and J by 3 bases, with 12 bases left in between. The CDR3 runs 13 residues. In germline, CDR1 is MNHEY, CDR2 SMNVEV (reference sequence). The CDR3 nucleotides are TGTGCCAGCAGCCACAGGGTAAACTACGAGCAGTACTTC. Translation: CASSHRVNYEQYF.

The chain combines TRBV9 with TRBJ1-1, with TRBD1 matching over 11 bases. V lost 3 bases and J lost 5; bases outside the gene matches: 6. Germline values: CDR1 SGDLS, CDR2 YYNGEE. The CDR3 runs 15 residues. DNA for the CDR3: TGTGCCAGCAGCGGGGCCGGGACAGGGGGGACTGAAGCTTTCTTT. Protein product: CASSGAGTGGTEAFF.

Comment on this clone: The same CDR3 arises from other DNA sequences in this sample as well. CDR3 in amino acids: CATHFTGGTGELFF. The DNA for the CDR3 is TGTGCCACCCACTTTACTGGAGGCACTGGGGAGCTGTTTTTT. The chain has TRBV6-5 and TRBJ2-2; the D gene is possibly TRBD2 (5 bases). V gave up 10 bases and J gave up 8 bases, with 20 bases separating them. Germline V gene data show CDR1 as MNHEY and CDR2 as SVGAGI. The CDR3 spans 14 residues.